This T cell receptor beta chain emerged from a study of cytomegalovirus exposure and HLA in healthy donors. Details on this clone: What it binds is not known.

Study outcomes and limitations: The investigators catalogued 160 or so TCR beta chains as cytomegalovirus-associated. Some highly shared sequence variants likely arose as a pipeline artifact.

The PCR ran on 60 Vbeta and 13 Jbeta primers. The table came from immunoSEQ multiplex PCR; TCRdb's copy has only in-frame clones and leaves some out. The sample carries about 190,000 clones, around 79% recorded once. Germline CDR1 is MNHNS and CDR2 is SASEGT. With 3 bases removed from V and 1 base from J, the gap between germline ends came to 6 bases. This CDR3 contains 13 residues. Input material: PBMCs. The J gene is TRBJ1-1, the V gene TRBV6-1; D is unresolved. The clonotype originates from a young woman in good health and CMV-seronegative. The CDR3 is CASSDNRNTEAFF. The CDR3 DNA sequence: TGTGCCAGCAGTGACAACAGGAACACTGAAGCTTTCTTT.